This T cell receptor (beta chain) stems from a study of post-analysis software for immune sequencing data. On the study more broadly: Relapsing-remitting, secondary progressive and progressive-relapsing multiple sclerosis were all included among the disease courses.

Unique molecular identifiers tagged the TCR beta cDNA libraries. The yield from about 1 to 10 million T cells was roughly 0.5 million cDNA molecules in total. Using its own MiXCR run on the PCR reads, TCRdb lists one record per CDR3 protein. The sample shows about 820,000 distinct CDR3 sequences, approximately 53% of them seen only once. Overall study findings and caveats: Comparison with controls showed significantly lower normalized Chao1 diversity in multiple sclerosis patients.

As regards this clonotype: Its specificity is unknown.

Sequencing was carried out using blood. This receptor was obtained from a girl aged 10 to 17 with multiple sclerosis.

CDR3 amino acids: CASSQMGQMTSYEQYF. CDR3 bases: TGTGCCAGCAGCCAAATGGGACAGATGACCTCCTACGAGCAGTACTTC. The chain joins TRBV4-2 to TRBJ2-7; 7 bases line up with TRBD1. Looked up from germline, CDR1 is LGHNA and CDR2 is YNFKEQ. The CDR3 is 16 amino acids. The V segment lost 2 bases and the J segment 0 bases; nucleotides outside the gene matches: 7.